These 21 T cell receptor beta chains came from one sample sequenced in a study of blood T cell repertoires in COVID-19. Clones were read by immunoSEQ multiplex PCR, and TCRdb kept only the in-frame ones, dropping some. The sample carries some 70,000 clones, 70% to 85% recorded once. The sample taken for sequencing was peripheral blood. These receptors were obtained from a woman aged 50 to 60 with acute or convalescent COVID-19.

To note about this clone: This CDR3 is also generated by other DNA sequences in the sample. In DNA, the CDR3 is TGTGCCAGCAGTGGGACTAGCGGGGGGACAGATACGCAGTATTTT. Protein sequence: CASSGTSGGTDTQYF. The chain combines TRBV6-4 with TRBJ2-3; the match to TRBD2 covers 14 bases. This CDR3 has 15 amino acids. From germline, CDR1 is MRHNA and CDR2 SNTAGT. V was clipped by 4 bases and J by 3 bases; unmatched bases: 0.

The V and J genes are TRBV6-1 and TRBJ2-2; a possible D gene is TRBD1 (6 bases). Germline V CDR1 and CDR2: MNHNS, SASEGT. There are 15 residues in the CDR3. Deletions cut 2 bases from V and 5 bases from J, with 12 bases between. CDR3 region: CASSERSGATGELFF. The CDR3, as DNA: TGTGCCAGCAGTGAAAGGTCAGGGGCTACCGGGGAGCTGTTTTTT.

The chain employs TRBV7-2 and TRBJ2-2, with TRBD1 matching 8 bases. The CDR3 has 15 amino acids. Unmatched junction bases numbered 10, after V lost 10 bases and J lost 3 bases. Germline lookup yields CDR1 SGHTA and CDR2 FQGNSA. CDR3 sequence reads: CATQITGGYTGELFF. For the CDR3, the DNA is TGTGCCACCCAGATTACAGGGGGGTACACCGGGGAGCTGTTTTTT.

J is TRBJ2-7 and V is TRBV7-9, with unresolved D. The CDR3 totals 17 residues. V gave up 1 base and J gave up 2 bases, with 18 bases separating them. CDR1 and CDR2 from the germline V gene are SEHNR and FQNEAQ (reference sequence). CDR3 bases: TGTGCCAGCAGCTTAGGTGCCGACTCCCTGCTCCCCTACGAGCAGTACTTC. Residues: CASSLGADSLLPYEQYF.

The chain couples TRBV15 to TRBJ2-6; no clear D. Germline assignment: CDR1 LNHNV and CDR2 YYDKDF (reference sequence). The CDR3 has 13 residues. V was shortened by 6 bases and J by 0 bases, with 3 bases between the two germline ends. The CDR3 nucleotides are TGTGCCACCAGGAGCTCTGGGGCCAACGTCCTGACTTTC. Translating it yields CATRSSGANVLTF.

The chain has TRBV27 and TRBJ2-3, with TRBD2 identical over 12 bases. The CDR3 consists of 14 residues. Germline V CDR1 and CDR2: MNHEY, SMNVEV (reference sequence). With V trimmed by 10 bases and J by 4 bases, 6 bases remained unmatched. The CDR3 nucleotides are TGTGCCACAGGACTAGCGGGGCCCGCAGATACGCAGTATTTT. This sequence encodes CATGLAGPADTQYF.

The chain joins TRBV19 to TRBJ1-5, with 8 bases aligning to TRBD1. After removal of 8 bases from V and 2 bases from J, the junction contained 2 bases not matched to a gene. This CDR3 has 13 residues. CDR1 is LNHDA and CDR2 is SQIVND in the germline V gene (reference sequence). The CDR3 DNA reads as TGTGCCAGTCAGACAGGGGGCAATCAGCCCCAGCATTTT. The encoded protein is CASQTGGNQPQHF.

This clone was counted once. The chain carries TRBV5-1 and TRBJ2-2, with 8 bases matching TRBD1. The V gene end was trimmed by 3 bases and the J gene end by 4 bases; junction bases not matched to a gene: 5. This CDR3 is built from 15 residues. CDR1 and CDR2 from the germline V gene are SGHRS and YFSETQ. The CDR3: CASSSRTGSTGELFF. The CDR3 DNA is TGCGCCAGCAGCTCACGGACAGGGAGCACCGGGGAGCTGTTTTTT.

This clone came up a few times. V and J are TRBV2 and TRBJ1-5, with 9 bases identical to TRBD1. This CDR3 contains 16 residues. V dropped 6 bases and J dropped 5; count of bases not matched to a gene: 11. Per germline, CDR1 SNHLY and CDR2 FYNNEI. The CDR3 reads CASSQGQGTEYQPQHF. As DNA, the CDR3 is TGTGCCAGCAGCCAGGGACAGGGTACCGAATATCAGCCCCAGCATTTT.

The rearrangement uses TRBV12-5 and TRBJ2-1, with 10 bases aligning to TRBD2. CDR3 length: 16 residues. Germline V CDR1 and CDR2: LGHNT, FRNRAP. With V trimmed by 7 bases and J by 8 bases, 14 bases remained unmatched. CDR3 sequence reads: CASAGGSGRVGDEQFF. The CDR3 nucleotides are TGTGCTAGTGCCGGGGGGAGCGGGAGGGTAGGGGATGAGCAGTTCTTC.

The chain joins TRBV9 to TRBJ1-2; the D gene is possibly TRBD1 (6 bases). Trimming shortened V by 0 bases and J by 8 bases, and 29 bases separated the two germline ends. Germline lookup yields CDR1 SGDLS and CDR2 YYNGEE. The CDR3 totals 19 residues. This CDR3 is CASSVGLALMPEQGRGYTF. The CDR3 DNA follows: TGTGCCAGCAGCGTAGGGTTGGCCCTCATGCCAGAACAGGGACGAGGCTACACCTTC.

The chain joins TRBV6-6 to TRBJ2-5; D is possibly TRBD2 (5 bases). Between the trimmed V and J ends, which lost 2 bases and 1 base, there was a span of 8 bases. Germline-derived CDR1 and CDR2 are MNHNY and SVGAGI (reference sequence). This CDR3 contains 14 residues. This CDR3 is CASSYRTSQETQYF. The CDR3, as DNA: TGTGCCAGCAGTTACCGGACTTCCCAAGAGACCCAGTACTTC.

The chain recombines TRBV21-1 with TRBJ1-2; the D segment call TRBD1 is taken from the table without a DNA check. TRBV21-1 represents a pseudogene. The CDR3 sequence is 16 residues long. The CDR3 DNA reads TGTGCCAGCATCCACTCCGGGCCCCGGACAAAATATGGCTACACCTTC. Protein: CASIHSGPRTKYGYTF.

This chain joins TRBV27 and TRBJ1-5; tentative D call: TRBD1 (5 bases). Germline lookup yields CDR1 MNHEY and CDR2 SMNVEV (reference sequence). V shed 10 bases and J shed 4 bases, with 20 bases lying between them. This CDR3 is built from 15 residues. As DNA, the CDR3 is TGTGCCAACAAACCCGCAGGGCCTAATAATCAGCCCCAGCATTTT. Its protein is CANKPAGPNNQPQHF.

The chain links TRBV19 to TRBJ1-6, with D possibly being TRBD1 (5 bases). V was cut by 8 bases and J by 7 bases, with 12 bases left in between. This CDR3 has 13 amino acids. Germline CDR1 is LNHDA and CDR2 is SQIVND (reference sequence). The CDR3 sequence: CASGDSWNSPLHF. The CDR3 DNA reads TGTGCCAGTGGAGACAGCTGGAATTCACCCCTCCACTTT.

V gene TRBV4-2 combines with J gene TRBJ2-3; 13 nucleotides agree with TRBD2. Germline CDR1 is LGHNA and CDR2 is YNFKEQ. The length of the CDR3 is 16 residues. With 4 bases clipped from V and 4 bases from J, the junction kept 5 bases outside the gene matches. CDR3 nucleotide sequence: TGTGCCAGCAGCCGAACCGGACTAGCGGGAGCAGATACGCAGTATTTT. Translating gives CASSRTGLAGADTQYF.

The chain has TRBV25-1 and TRBJ1-2; D is perhaps TRBD1 (5 bases). V lost 6 bases, J lost 3 bases, and 14 bases lay in between. CDR1 and CDR2 from the germline V gene are MGHDK and SYGVNS. The CDR3 extends over 14 amino acids. DNA for the CDR3: TGTGCCAGCAGAGGTATGGGAGGGGACTATGGCTACACCTTC. It encodes CASRGMGGDYGYTF.

V usage is TRBV6-5 and J usage is TRBJ2-5; TRBD1 agrees at 10 bases. This CDR3 contains 12 residues. V lost 5 bases, J lost 9 bases, and 3 bases stayed unmatched. CDR1 and CDR2 from the germline V gene are MNHEY and SVGAGI. CDR3 in amino acids: CASSPGTGAQYF. Written as DNA, the CDR3 is TGTGCCAGCAGTCCCGGGACAGGGGCCCAGTACTTC.

The CDR3 sequence is CASSPASRETNEKLFF. DNA for the CDR3: TGTGCCAGCAGCCCCGCCTCGCGGGAGACTAATGAAAAACTGTTTTTT. This chain connects TRBV4-2 to TRBJ1-4, with unresolved D. Trimming removed 4 bases at V and 2 bases at J, with 14 bases between. Germline V gene data show CDR1 as LGHNA and CDR2 as YNFKEQ. There are 16 residues in the CDR3.

V and J are TRBV19 and TRBJ1-1, with 7 positions matching TRBD1. The germline V gene has CDR1 LNHDA and CDR2 SQIVND (reference sequence). The CDR3 consists of 18 residues. Germline trimming cut 0 bases from V and 2 bases from J; bases unmatched to any gene: 12. The CDR3 DNA reads TGTGCCAGTAGTATAGACGCAGGGGGTGCGACCCCAAACACTGAAGCTTTCTTT. This translates into CASSIDAGGATPNTEAFF.

The chain uses TRBV19 and TRBJ1-5, with D hard to call. Trimming removed 5 bases at V and 0 bases at J, with 11 bases between. The CDR3 has 15 residues. Germline V gene sequence: CDR1 LNHDA, CDR2 SQIVND (reference sequence). For the CDR3, the DNA is TGTGCCAGTAGTTCAGCAGGAAATAGCAATCAGCCCCAGCATTTT. Translating it yields CASSSAGNSNQPQHF.